This entry concerns a single T cell receptor beta chain. A second PCR of about 6 to 11 cycles used a sample-barcoded 5' primer and a J-beta primer mix. MiXCR, run by TCRdb on the 5' RACE reads, gives a single entry per CDR3 protein. The repertoire holds about 670,000 distinct CDR3 sequences, with 40% to 45% as singletons. The sample belongs to a study of blood T cells in healthy people across ages. This TCR derives from an elderly man in good health. Sequencing used blood.

CDR3 nucleotides: TGTGCCAGCAGCCACCCTATGAGGGTGGGTGGCTACACCTTC. Its translation is CASSHPMRVGGYTF. The V and J genes are TRBV4-2 and TRBJ1-2, with no clear D. Looked up from germline, CDR1 is LGHNA and CDR2 is YNFKEQ. Trimming removed 3 bases from V and 7 bases from J, with 15 bases in between. There are 14 residues in the CDR3.